Shown below are 19 T cell receptor beta chains from a single sample sequenced in a study of cytomegalovirus exposure and HLA in healthy donors. The method was immunoSEQ multiplex PCR; TCRdb's version includes in-frame clones alone and lacks a portion of them. Of approximately 60,000 clones detected, approximately 90% appear once; the ten largest clones hold over 1%. Sequences were obtained from PBMCs. The receptors were gathered from a woman younger than 35 in good health and CMV-seronegative.

The CDR3 region has the DNA TGTGCCAGCAGACCTACCGGGAAGGGTAATGAAAAACTGTTTTTT. Translated: CASRPTGKGNEKLFF. This rearrangement joins TRBV28 to TRBJ1-4, with no clear D. The CDR3 runs 15 residues. The V end was cut by 6 bases, the J end by 4 bases, with 15 bases between. The germline V gene encodes CDR1 MDHEN and CDR2 SYDVKM.

CDR3 nucleotide sequence: TGTGCCAGCAGCTTGGGGGGGCGGGTTGAAAAACTGTTTTTT. It codes for CASSLGGRVEKLFF. The chain joins TRBV5-4 to TRBJ1-4; D is perhaps TRBD1 (6 bases). The CDR3 is made up of 14 amino acids. Germline values: CDR1 SGHNT, CDR2 YYREEE (reference sequence). With 0 bases removed from V and 7 bases from J, the gap between germline ends came to 10 bases.

This clone was seen just once. The chain recombines TRBV5-1 with TRBJ2-3; 10 positions agree with TRBD1. Trimming at V came to 7 bases and at J to 6 bases, leaving 8 bases not matched to a gene. The CDR3 is 14 amino acids. Per the germline V gene, CDR1 is SGHRS and CDR2 is YFSETQ. Here the CDR3 reads CASRGTGDGDTQYF. The CDR3 DNA follows: TGCGCCAGCCGAGGGACAGGGGACGGGGATACGCAGTATTTT. The full variable domain, its missing parts supplied by reference TRBV5-1 and TRBJ2-3, is KAGVTQTPRYLIKTRGQQVTLSCSPISGHRSVSWYQQTPGQGLQFLFEYFSETQRNKGNFPGRFSGRQFSNSRSEMNVSTLELGDSALYLCASRGTGDGDTQYFGPGTRLTVL.

The chain carries TRBV6-5 and TRBJ2-1; the D gene is possibly TRBD2 (6 bases). The CDR3 length is 15 residues. CDR1 and CDR2 from the germline V gene are MNHEY and SVGAGI. V lost 2 bases, J lost 3 bases, and 11 bases lay in between. This CDR3 is CASSYEAGSYNEQFF. DNA for the CDR3: TGTGCCAGCAGTTACGAGGCGGGGAGCTACAATGAGCAGTTCTTC.

The chain recombines TRBV5-1 with TRBJ1-4; tentatively, D is TRBD1 (5 bases). V was shortened by 6 bases and J by 5 bases, with 8 bases between the two germline ends. The CDR3 is made up of 12 amino acids. The germline V gene has CDR1 SGHRS and CDR2 YFSETQ. CDR3 nucleotide sequence: TGCGCCAGCAAGGGGTTCAATGAAAAACTGTTTTTT. This translates into CASKGFNEKLFF.

This chain uses TRBV6-5 with TRBJ1-1; the D is unclear. Germline V gene sequence: CDR1 MNHEY, CDR2 SVGAGI. Trimming took 2 bases from V and 7 from J, leaving 14 bases between them. The CDR3 runs to 14 residues. The CDR3 DNA reads TGTGCCAGCAGTTACAGGCGGGTTCGGTTTGAAGCTTTCTTT. Residues: CASSYRRVRFEAFF.

The chain joins TRBV6-4 to TRBJ2-1, with 9 bases matching TRBD1. CDR1 MRHNA and CDR2 SNTAGT come from the germline V gene. With V trimmed by 8 bases and J by 8 bases, 16 bases remained unmatched. The CDR3 length is 16 residues. Here the CDR3 reads CASSETGTGNIDEQFF. The CDR3 DNA sequence: TGTGCCAGCTCGGAAACCGGGACAGGGAATATAGATGAGCAGTTCTTC.

The chain is built from TRBV11-3 and TRBJ2-1, with TRBD2 identical over 16 bases. This CDR3 comprises 15 residues. The V gene's germline CDR1 is SGHNT and CDR2 YENEEA. V gave up 4 bases and J gave up 10 bases; unmatched junction bases: 4. This CDR3 is CASSSGLAGGREQFF. The CDR3 DNA sequence: TGTGCCAGCAGCTCGGGACTAGCGGGGGGGCGCGAGCAGTTCTTC.

This sequence joins TRBV14 and TRBJ2-7; D remains ambiguous. The CDR3 contains 14 residues. V dropped 1 base and J dropped 4 bases, with 11 bases sitting between them. Germline CDR1 and CDR2: SGHDN and FVKESK. CDR3 coding DNA: TGTGCCAGCAGCCAAGGAGAGAAATGGTACGAGCAGTACTTC. Amino acids: CASSQGEKWYEQYF.

The chain couples TRBV9 to TRBJ2-7; no clear D gene. Per germline, CDR1 SGDLS and CDR2 YYNGEE. The germline V and J ends were trimmed by 0 bases and 0 bases, with 10 bases remaining between them. The CDR3 is made up of 15 amino acids. The CDR3 sequence: CASSVGSMSSYEQYF. The CDR3 DNA is TGTGCCAGCAGCGTAGGGTCGATGAGCTCCTACGAGCAGTACTTC.

J is TRBJ2-7 and V is TRBV28; 7 nucleotides match TRBD1. The CDR3 loop spans 13 amino acids. The V and J ends lost 8 bases and 5 bases, in that order; junction bases with no gene match: 9. Germline V lookup: CDR1 MDHEN, CDR2 SYDVKM. CDR3 sequence (DNA): TGTGCCAGCCAGGTAGGGGGCCGCGACGAGCAGTACTTC. It encodes CASQVGGRDEQYF.

The V call is TRBV9, the J call TRBJ1-6; 7 positions match TRBD1. The length of the CDR3 is 15 residues. Germline loops: CDR1 SGDLS, CDR2 YYNGEE. V lost 0 bases and J lost 7; bases outside the gene matches: 4. CDR3 DNA sequence: TGTGCCAGCAGCGTAGAGGAGGGGGCGAATTCACCCCTCCACTTT. It specifies CASSVEEGANSPLHF.

This chain uses TRBV2 with TRBJ1-1, with D tentatively TRBD1 (6 bases). This CDR3 is 15 amino acids long. Germline lookup yields CDR1 SNHLY and CDR2 FYNNEI. V was trimmed by 4 bases and J by 1 base, leaving 13 bases between them. This CDR3 is CASSAGVTPNTEAFF. CDR3 sequence (DNA): TGTGCCAGCAGTGCAGGGGTAACTCCGAACACTGAAGCTTTCTTT.

This clone was picked up a small number of times. V is TRBV4-1 and J is TRBJ1-6, with D perhaps matching TRBD1 (5 bases). Trimming stripped 1 base from V and 7 bases from J, with 17 bases between. This CDR3 is built from 17 residues. Germline CDR1 reads MGHRA; CDR2 reads YSYEKL. The CDR3 sequence is CASSQGPGLIENSPLHF. The CDR3 bases are TGCGCCAGCAGCCAAGGACCGGGACTGATTGAGAATTCACCCCTCCACTTT.

V usage is TRBV19 and J usage is TRBJ1-2; 7 bases map to TRBD1. The CDR3 is 13 amino acids. V lost 5 bases, J lost 3 bases, and 3 bases stayed unmatched. CDR1 and CDR2 from the germline V gene are LNHDA and SQIVND (reference sequence). DNA of the CDR3: TGTGCCAGTAGTCGTCAGGGGGACTATGGCTACACCTTC. This sequence encodes CASSRQGDYGYTF. Full variable domain (missing parts from reference TRBV19 and TRBJ1-2): DGGITQSPKYLFRKEGQNVTLSCEQNLNHDAMYWYRQDPGQGLRLIYYSQIVNDFQKGDIAEGYSVSREKKESFPLTVTSAQKNPTAFYLCASSRQGDYGYTFGSGTRLTVV.

This rearrangement joins TRBV5-6 to TRBJ2-1, with D possibly matching TRBD2 (6 bases). The length of the CDR3 is 14 residues. V was trimmed by 0 bases and J by 9 bases, leaving 13 bases between them. Germline CDR1 is SGHDT and CDR2 is YYEEEE. CDR3 nucleotides: TGTGCCAGCAGCTTGGCCGGGGGAGTTGGTGAGCAGTTCTTC. Its protein product is CASSLAGGVGEQFF.

This clone showed up just once. J is TRBJ1-2 and V is TRBV21-1; the D segment call TRBD1 is taken from the table without a DNA check. TRBV21-1 is a pseudogene locus. The CDR3 sequence is 16 residues long. DNA for the CDR3: TGTGCCAGCAGCAGACCCCGGGACAGCGATAACTATGGCTACACCTTC. Amino acid sequence: CASSRPRDSDNYGYTF.

The chain joins TRBV5-1 to TRBJ1-5, with 8 bases matching TRBD1. The CDR3 is 15 amino acids. The trim removed 2 bases at V and 5 bases at J, leaving 6 bases unmatched. The germline V gene has CDR1 SGHRS and CDR2 YFSETQ. The CDR3 is CASSLTTGGDQPQHF. CDR3 DNA sequence: TGCGCCAGCAGCTTAACCACAGGGGGGGATCAGCCCCAGCATTTT.

V is TRBV7-2 and J is TRBJ1-1; D not resolved. The germline gives CDR1 SGHTA, CDR2 FQGNSA. Trimming pared 3 bases from V and 1 base from J, leaving 6 bases between. The length of the CDR3 is 13 residues. The DNA for the CDR3 is TGTGCCAGCAGCTTTTCCTGGAACACTGAAGCTTTCTTT. Encoded protein: CASSFSWNTEAFF. The variable domain in full, with the rest retrieved from reference TRBV7-2 and TRBJ1-1, is GAGVSQSPSNKVTEKGKDVELRCDPISGHTALYWYRQSLGQGLEFLIYFQGNSAPDKSGLPSDRFSAERTGGSVSTLTIQRTQQEDSAVYLCASSFSWNTEAFFGQGTRLTVV.